A selection of T cell receptor beta chains follows, all from one sample in a study of T cells after yellow fever vaccination. One entry per CDR3 protein results from TCRdb running MiXCR on the 5' RACE reads. The sample comprises 450,000 to 600,000 distinct CDR3 sequences, 17% of which are singletons, and 17% rests with the top ten. The sequencing used PBMCs, collected 4 to 5 days after the first yellow fever vaccination. The receptors were sampled from a man in his late teens or twenties who received the YFV17D yellow fever vaccine. CDR3s include the opening cysteine and the closing phenylalanine or tryptophan. A D gene is named only where the DNA matches it firmly. Clone size appears in some rows only: once, few, many, or a class for an expanded clone.

TRBJ1-6 | TRBV10-3 | NA | NA | CALSYSYNSPLHF | TGTGCCCTCTCTTACTCCTATAATTCACCCCTCCACTTT
TRBJ2-5 | TRBV6-5 | NA | NA | CASSYSIGKEYF | TGTGCCAGCAGTTACTCGATCGGGAAGGAATACTTC
TRBJ1-6 | TRBV12-3/TRBV12-4 | NA | TRBD1 | CASRGGQTNISPLHF | TGTGCCAGCAGGGGGGGACAGACGAATATTTCACCCCTCCACTTT
TRBJ2-2 | TRBV7-7 | few | NA | CASSLDWGGELFF | TGTGCCAGCAGCTTAGATTGGGGCGGGGAGCTGTTTTTT
TRBJ1-5 | TRBV6-2/TRBV6-3 | few | NA | CASTKNTGGNQPQHF | TGTGCCAGCACCAAAAATACAGGAGGCAATCAGCCCCAGCATTTT
TRBJ1-4 | TRBV6-1 | NA | NA | CASREGRSDEKLFF | TGTGCCAGCAGGGAGGGAAGGTCTGATGAAAAACTGTTTTTT
TRBJ2-1 | TRBV5-4 | few | TRBD1 | CASSPKGQGIYNEQFF | TGTGCCAGCAGCCCCAAGGGACAGGGGATTTACAATGAGCAGTTCTTC
TRBJ2-1 | TRBV7-9 | NA | TRBD1 | CASSADRANEQFF | TGTGCCAGCAGCGCGGACAGGGCCAATGAGCAGTTCTTC
TRBJ2-5 | TRBV5-1 | NA | NA | CASSEALLLQETQYF | TGCGCCAGCAGCGAAGCACTCCTACTACAAGAGACCCAGTACTTC
TRBJ1-6 | TRBV5-1 | few | TRBD1 | CASSGGQGWSYNSPLHF | TGCGCCAGCAGCGGAGGACAGGGTTGGTCCTATAATTCACCCCTCCACTTT
TRBJ2-1 | TRBV9 | few | NA | CASSVGGGMEQFF | TGTGCCAGCAGCGTAGGCGGGGGCATGGAGCAGTTCTTC
TRBJ1-1 | TRBV28 | NA | TRBD1 | CASSHGSRGLPEAFF | TGTGCCAGCAGCCACGGGAGCAGGGGGTTGCCTGAAGCTTTCTTT
TRBJ2-3 | TRBV12-3/TRBV12-4 | many | TRBD2 | CASSQVLATGDTQYF | TGTGCCAGCAGTCAAGTACTAGCGACGGGGGATACGCAGTATTTT
TRBJ1-2 | TRBV6-5 | many | TRBD1 | CASSYSETGNYGYTF | TGTGCCAGCAGCTACTCCGAGACAGGGAACTATGGCTACACCTTC
TRBJ2-5 | TRBV7-9 | few | NA | CASSPRPGDQETQYF | TGTGCCAGCAGCCCGAGACCCGGGGATCAAGAGACCCAGTACTTC
TRBJ1-5 | TRBV25-1 | NA | NA | CGHKRVSNQPQHF | TGTGGACACAAAAGGGTTAGCAATCAGCCCCAGCATTTT
TRBJ1-5 | TRBV20-1 | NA | TRBD1 | CSAGDRVRGNQPQHF | TGCAGTGCTGGGGACAGGGTAAGAGGCAATCAGCCCCAGCATTTT
TRBJ1-4 | TRBV7-9 | few | TRBD1 | CASRTGQGLEKLFF | TGTGCCAGCAGGACGGGACAGGGGCTTGAAAAACTGTTTTTT
TRBJ2-1 | TRBV24-1 | NA | NA | CATSDFGGGGNEQFF | TGTGCCACCAGTGATTTTGGGGGAGGAGGTAATGAGCAGTTCTTC
TRBJ1-1 | TRBV5-1 | few | NA | CASSLGTGRGTEAFF | TGCGCCAGCAGCTTGGGAACAGGGCGAGGCACTGAAGCTTTCTTT
TRBJ2-3 | TRBV4-2 | few | NA | CASSERQFASTDTQYF | TGTGCCAGCAGCGAACGACAGTTTGCTAGCACAGATACGCAGTATTTT
TRBJ2-7 | TRBV30 | few | NA | CAWSVNRGSGEQYF | TGTGCCTGGAGTGTAAACCGGGGATCGGGCGAGCAGTACTTC
TRBJ2-1 | TRBV5-1 | few | NA | CASSLRGNPYNEQFF | TGCGCCAGCAGCTTAAGAGGGAACCCCTACAATGAGCAGTTCTTC
TRBJ1-5 | TRBV6-1 | many | NA | CASSPGLPQGQPQHF | TGTGCCAGCAGTCCGGGGCTCCCCCAAGGTCAGCCCCAGCATTTT
TRBJ2-1 | TRBV11-2 | NA | TRBD1 | CASSYRGTEQFF | TGTGCCAGCAGCTACAGGGGTACTGAGCAGTTCTTC
TRBJ2-1 | TRBV7-3 | few | TRBD2 | CASSPGSGGFDEQFF | TGTGCCAGCAGCCCCGGTAGCGGGGGTTTCGATGAGCAGTTCTTC
TRBJ2-5 | TRBV27 | many | NA | CASSLSSAAWAQYF | TGTGCCAGCAGTTTATCGTCTGCCGCATGGGCCCAGTACTTC
TRBJ2-1 | TRBV12-3/TRBV12-4 | few | TRBD2 | CASSWRLAGDAMQFF | TGTGCCAGCAGTTGGCGACTAGCGGGGGACGCTATGCAGTTCTTC
TRBJ2-5 | TRBV7-2 | NA | NA | CASSPGGPLYF | TGTGCCAGCAGCCCGGGGGGCCCTCTCTACTTC
TRBJ1-4 | TRBV2 | NA | NA | CASREQGLSFGLFF | TGTGCCAGCAGGGAACAGGGTCTTTCGTTTGGGCTGTTTTTT
TRBJ1-1 | TRBV7-8 | NA | NA | CASSSNFFTLSAFF | TGTGCCAGCAGCTCAAACTTCTTCACGCTATCGGCTTTCTTT
TRBJ1-2 | TRBV7-2 | NA | NA | CASSSRYQGYYGYTF | TGTGCCAGCAGCTCAAGATATCAGGGTTACTATGGCTACACCTTC
TRBJ1-1 | TRBV20-1 | NA | TRBD1 | CSHSTGGQNTEAFF | TGCAGCCATAGTACAGGGGGCCAGAACACTGAAGCTTTCTTT
TRBJ1-6 | TRBV7-3 | NA | NA | CASSQGDAYNSPLHF | TGTGCCAGCAGCCAAGGTGACGCCTATAATTCACCCCTCCACTTT
TRBJ2-5 | TRBV9 | few | NA | CASSVSELRQETQYF | TGTGCCAGCAGCGTATCGGAGTTGCGGCAAGAGACCCAGTACTTC
TRBJ1-1 | TRBV7-3 | few | NA | CASSPEGWTEAFF | TGTGCCAGCAGCCCCGAGGGTTGGACTGAAGCTTTCTTT
TRBJ1-6 | TRBV4-1 | few | TRBD1 | CASSQEVFDRVGSPLHF | TGCGCCAGCAGCCAAGAAGTTTTCGACAGGGTTGGATCACCCCTCCACTTT
TRBJ1-5 | TRBV20-1 | NA | NA | CSARRVREQPQHF | TGCAGTGCCCGTAGGGTTCGGGAGCAGCCCCAGCATTTT
TRBJ2-6 | TRBV3-1 | NA | NA | CASSQEPGHTLWGANVLTF | TGTGCCAGCAGCCAAGAGCCGGGACACACCCTCTGGGGGGCCAACGTCCTGACTTTC
TRBJ2-3 | TRBV24-1 | NA | TRBD1 | CATSDPRTGGDTQYF | TGTGCCACCAGTGACCCACGGACAGGCGGGGATACGCAGTATTTT
TRBJ2-5 | TRBV4-1 | NA | TRBD1 | CASSPSALRTGQETQYF | TGCGCCAGCAGCCCATCGGCGTTAAGGACAGGACAAGAGACCCAGTACTTC
TRBJ2-1 | TRBV12-3/TRBV12-4 | many | TRBD1 | CASSPPGQGLHEQFF | TGTGCCAGCAGTCCCCCGGGACAGGGGCTGCATGAGCAGTTCTTC
TRBJ1-2 | TRBV5-1 | NA | NA | CASSLPTGLLSGYTF | TGCGCCAGCAGCTTGCCCACAGGCCTTCTGTCTGGCTACACCTTC
TRBJ2-7 | TRBV4-3 | NA | TRBD1 | CASSQNPGQGERQYF | TGCGCCAGCAGCCAAAACCCGGGACAGGGGGAAAGGCAGTACTTC
TRBJ2-2 | TRBV5-1 | few | NA | CASSLDRFNTGELFF | TGCGCCAGCAGCTTGGACAGATTCAACACCGGGGAGCTGTTTTTT
TRBJ2-6 | TRBV29-1 | NA | NA | CSVEDRAGSSGANVLTF | TGCAGCGTTGAAGATCGGGCAGGGAGCTCTGGGGCCAACGTCCTGACTTTC
TRBJ2-5 | TRBV14 | NA | NA | CASSQVWETQYF | TGTGCCAGCAGCCAAGTCTGGGAGACCCAGTACTTC
TRBJ2-3 | TRBV9 | few | NA | CASRGGSGLDTQYF | TGTGCCAGCAGGGGGGGCAGCGGTCTGGATACGCAGTATTTT
TRBJ1-4 | TRBV18 | NA | NA | CASSPVSKRGHFF | TGTGCCAGCTCACCAGTCAGCAAGAGAGGACATTTTTTT
TRBJ2-1 | TRBV4-2 | many | TRBD2 | CASSRRTLPERGGIYEQFF | TGTGCCAGCAGCCGACGAACTCTCCCCGAGCGGGGGGGCATATATGAGCAGTTCTTC
TRBJ1-5 | TRBV27 | few | NA | CARVGEETSCYNQPQHF | TGTGCCAGGGTGGGTGAGGAAACCTCCTGTTACAATCAGCCCCAGCATTTT
TRBJ2-1 | TRBV4-1 | NA | NA | CASSPGARNEQFF | TGCGCCAGCAGCCCCGGGGCCCGTAATGAGCAGTTCTTC
TRBJ2-2 | TRBV20-1 | few | NA | CSARESGLRGTGELFF | TGCAGTGCTAGAGAATCCGGGCTTAGGGGGACCGGGGAGCTGTTTTTT
TRBJ2-2 | TRBV12-3/TRBV12-4 | NA | NA | CASSFSLWSPGELFF | TGTGCCAGCAGTTTCTCTCTGTGGTCACCCGGGGAGCTGTTTTTT